This T cell receptor (beta chain) was recovered during a study of blood T cells in healthy people across ages. CDR1 LNHNV and CDR2 YYDKDF come from the germline V gene (reference sequence). V lost 0 bases to trimming and J lost 0 bases, with 9 bases between them. The CDR3 is made up of 16 amino acids. Together with a sample-barcoded 5' primer, a J-beta primer mix was included in a second PCR lasting roughly 6 to 12 cycles. Each of the cDNA molecules was tagged by a template-switch adaptor with 12 random nucleotides. TCRdb recomputed calls from the 5' RACE reads with MiXCR, one row per CDR3 protein. The sample lists some 1.5 million distinct CDR3 sequences, over 25% occurring once.

Sequenced sample: blood. J is TRBJ2-1 and V is TRBV15; D is possibly TRBD1 (5 bases). The sequence came from a woman in her 30s in good health. The chain's CDR3 is CATSRDGAGSYNEQFF. In nucleotides, the CDR3 is TGTGCCACCAGCAGAGATGGGGCAGGCTCCTACAATGAGCAGTTCTTC.